This T cell receptor (beta chain) was documented in a study of technical replicates of blood from a few donors. The V end was cut by 6 bases, the J end by 4 bases, with 17 bases between. The CDR3 covers 15 residues. Looked up from germline, CDR1 is SGHTA and CDR2 is FQGNSA. Data came from immunoSEQ multiplex PCR; TCRdb stores just in-frame clones and leaves some out. The profile shows over 55,000 clones, 85% to 90% of them singletons. The rearrangement uses TRBV7-2 and TRBJ2-3; maybe TRBD2 (6 bases). The specimen sequenced was PBMCs. The receptor was derived from a human donor in good health. Some clones in this sample may be carry-over from other donors' samples. Written as DNA, the CDR3 is TGTGCCAGCAGTCCCGGCGGGCGGGGTTCAGATACGCAGTATTTT. Translation: CASSPGGRGSDTQYF.